These 15 T cell receptor beta chains came from one sample sequenced in a study of blood T cell repertoires in COVID-19. Data came from immunoSEQ multiplex PCR; TCRdb stores just in-frame clones and leaves some out. The sample lists under 200,000 clones; about 80% were seen once. The sample comprised peripheral blood. The receptors come from a human donor with acute or convalescent COVID-19. The donor label of this sample is uncertain.

The V gene is TRBV5-1, the J gene TRBJ1-6; 9 nucleotides align to TRBD1. The length of the CDR3 is 16 residues. Germline V lookup: CDR1 SGHRS, CDR2 YFSETQ. V lost 0 bases, J lost 8 bases, and 6 bases stayed unmatched. DNA of the CDR3: TGCGCCAGCAGCTTGGGCGGGACAGGGAGTTATTCACCCCTCCACTTT. It translates to CASSLGGTGSYSPLHF.

The chain combines TRBV2 with TRBJ2-5; a weak D match, TRBD2 (6 bases). The CDR3 is made up of 15 amino acids. The V gene lost 2 bases and the J gene lost 5 bases, with 15 bases spanning the gap. The V gene's germline CDR1 is SNHLY and CDR2 FYNNEI. The CDR3 nucleotides read TGTGCCAGCAGTGAACTTGGAGGGGACGGGGAGACCCAGTACTTC. Translation gives CASSELGGDGETQYF. The full variable domain, rest sourced from reference TRBV2 and TRBJ2-5, is EPEVTQTPSHQVTQMGQEVILRCVPISNHLYFYWYRQILGQKVEFLVSFYNNEISEKSEIFDDQFSVERPDGSNFTLKIRSTKLEDSAMYFCASSELGGDGETQYFGPGTRLLVL.

This sequence joins TRBV2 and TRBJ1-1; D may be TRBD1 (6 bases). Trimming removed 3 bases at V and 5 bases at J, with 13 bases between. Germline CDR1 reads SNHLY; CDR2 reads FYNNEI. This CDR3 region has 14 residues. This CDR3 is CASSEGHPVTEAFF. The CDR3 DNA is TGTGCCAGCAGTGAGGGACACCCAGTGACTGAAGCTTTCTTT.

The V call is TRBV2, the J call TRBJ1-5; 9 bases fit TRBD1. Germline V gives CDR1 SNHLY, CDR2 FYNNEI. Losses at the gene ends were 6 bases for V and 3 bases for J; bases not matched to a gene: 9. The CDR3 covers 16 residues. The CDR3 nucleotides read TGTGCCAGCAGGACCGACAGGGGGATGTACAATCAGCCCCAGCATTTT. Encoded protein: CASRTDRGMYNQPQHF.

V and J are TRBV28 and TRBJ1-1; 8 bases fit TRBD1. The V gene end was trimmed by 2 bases and the J gene end by 7 bases; junction bases not matched to a gene: 0. The CDR3 extends over 12 amino acids. In germline, CDR1 is MDHEN, CDR2 SYDVKM. CDR3 sequence (DNA): TGTGCCAGCAGTTTAGGACAGGGTGAAGCTTTCTTT. Protein sequence: CASSLGQGEAFF.

The chain recombines TRBV6-5 with TRBJ2-1; D is unresolved. CDR3 length: 12 residues. Trimming took 6 bases from V and 4 from J, leaving 7 bases between them. CDR1 is MNHEY and CDR2 is SVGAGI in the germline V gene. CDR3 sequence reads: CASSRDYNEQFF. As DNA, the CDR3 is TGTGCCAGCAGCCGAGATTACAATGAGCAGTTCTTC.

This chain uses TRBV5-4 with TRBJ2-1; TRBD2 matches at 7 bases. This CDR3 contains 15 residues. With 4 bases clipped from V and 4 bases from J, the junction kept 8 bases outside the gene matches. Germline CDR1 is SGHNT and CDR2 is YYREEE (reference sequence). The CDR3 bases are TGTGCCAGCAGCGCGCGGGGGAATAAGTACAATGAGCAGTTCTTC. Translation gives CASSARGNKYNEQFF.

V gene TRBV5-1 combines with J gene TRBJ2-3; D perhaps matches TRBD2 (5 bases). With 2 bases removed from V and 1 base from J, the gap between germline ends came to 17 bases. This CDR3 is 17 amino acids long. Germline CDR1 reads SGHRS; CDR2 reads YFSETQ. CDR3 nucleotide sequence: TGCGCCAGCAGCTTCCAAGCGGAGGCCCCGGGCACAGATACGCAGTATTTT. Its translation: CASSFQAEAPGTDTQYF.

This chain's CDR3 is CASSLEGRLTGETQYF. CDR3 nucleotide sequence: TGTGCCAGCAGCTTAGAGGGAAGGCTCACGGGGGAGACCCAGTACTTC. The chain joins TRBV7-8 to TRBJ2-5, with D possibly TRBD2 on 5 matching bases. With 1 base removed from V and 5 bases from J, the gap between germline ends came to 17 bases. Per the germline V gene, CDR1 is SGHVS and CDR2 is FQNEAQ. This CDR3 contains 16 residues.

The V call is TRBV6-2 or TRBV6-3, the J call TRBJ2-3, with D perhaps TRBD2 (5 bases). The V gene lost 2 bases and the J gene lost 6 bases, with 9 bases spanning the gap. CDR1 is MNHEY, CDR2 SVGEGT, per germline. The CDR3 is 13 residues long. CDR3 nucleotide sequence: TGTGCCAGCAGTTACCGGGGTATGGATACGCAGTATTTT. It specifies CASSYRGMDTQYF.

The rearrangement joins TRBV6-5 to TRBJ2-7; tentative D call: TRBD2 (5 bases). CDR1 is MNHEY, CDR2 SVGAGI, per germline. The CDR3 is made up of 14 amino acids. The ends were cut back, 5 bases at V and 5 bases at J, with 16 bases in the middle. Written as DNA, the CDR3 is TGTGCCAGCAGTACTAGAGGAAGCTGGGACGAGCAGTACTTC. It encodes CASSTRGSWDEQYF.

This chain connects TRBV3-1 (or the pseudogene TRBV3-2) to TRBJ2-1, with 10 bases fitting TRBD1. CDR3 length: 16 amino acids. Germline V gene data show CDR1 as LGHDT and CDR2 as YNNKEL (reference sequence). V lost 3 bases to trimming and J lost 7 bases; unmatched junction nucleotides: 9. CDR3: CASSQVPGQGRNEQFF. CDR3 in DNA: TGTGCCAGCAGCCAGGTACCGGGACAGGGGAGGAATGAGCAGTTCTTC.

The chain couples TRBV28 to TRBJ2-1; 7 nucleotides align to TRBD2. The CDR3 consists of 15 residues. The J segment lost 6 bases and the V segment lost 4 bases, leaving 9 bases of the junction unmatched. Germline V gene lookup returns CDR1 MDHEN and CDR2 SYDVKM. Here the CDR3 reads CASSSLSGEGNEQFF. The CDR3 DNA is TGTGCCAGCAGTTCCCTCAGCGGGGAGGGCAATGAGCAGTTCTTC.

This clone was seen only a few times. The V gene is TRBV28, the J gene TRBJ1-1; D not certain. Trimming cost V 3 bases and J 7 bases, with 15 bases left between them. The CDR3 is 14 amino acids. In germline, CDR1 is MDHEN, CDR2 SYDVKM. CDR3 amino acids: CASSLEIGKNEAFF. For the CDR3, the DNA is TGTGCCAGCAGTTTGGAGATTGGAAAAAATGAAGCTTTCTTT.

The chain joins TRBV6-2 or TRBV6-3 to TRBJ2-2; no clear D gene. V lost 4 bases, J lost 0 bases, and 12 bases lay in between. The CDR3 is 16 residues long. Germline V gene data show CDR1 as MNHEY and CDR2 as SVGEGT. Here the CDR3 reads CASSSMWQANTGELFF. The CDR3 bases are TGTGCCAGCAGTTCAATGTGGCAGGCGAACACCGGGGAGCTGTTTTTT.